This T cell receptor beta chain was sequenced during a study of T cells in Graves' hyperthyroidism and ophthalmopathy. Study as a whole: Any treatment followed the collection of peripheral blood at initial diagnosis. Findings and limits, study-wide: In validation, the model predicted ophthalmopathy. These predictions came a median roughly 7.1 months before onset. Ophthalmopathy and stable hyperthyroidism were separated by a 13 V-J model.

Uncontrolled infection, other autoimmune disease, pregnancy or lactation excluded patients. Of note for this clonotype: Its antigen remains unidentified.

Amplified TCR beta CDR3 regions came from RNA transcripts. HTBI primers were used for first-round RT-PCR of the TCR CDR3. TCRdb reprocessed the multiplex PCR reads with MiXCR, giving one entry per CDR3 protein. The sample has hundreds of thousands of distinct CDR3 sequences, 15% to 20% seen once. V dropped 6 bases and J dropped 2 bases, with 11 bases sitting between them. This CDR3 spans 15 amino acids. Sequencing used blood. The chain carries TRBV12-3 or TRBV12-4 and TRBJ2-6; maybe TRBD1 (5 bases). This sequence originates from a middle-aged man with Graves' ophthalmopathy. The CDR3 bases are TGTGCCAGCAGGACCCAGGGTACTGGGGCCAACGTCCTGACTTTC. Its protein product is CASRTQGTGANVLTF.